The present T cell receptor beta chain was sequenced within a study of blood T cell repertoires in COVID-19. Method: immunoSEQ multiplex PCR; TCRdb's copy keeps in-frame clones and lacks some. The table lists about 260,000 clones, about 87% of them singletons. V trimming: 1 base; J trimming: 2 bases; junction bases outside the gene matches: 5. CDR1 is SGHTA and CDR2 is FQGNSA in the germline V gene. CDR3 length: 16 amino acids. Participants spanned ages about 18 to 100 years and resided in around 25 US areas. Sequenced sample: PBMCs or T cells enriched from blood (not recorded which). The sequence derives from a woman between 50 and 59 years old who had recovered from COVID-19. J is TRBJ2-7 and V is TRBV7-2; the match to TRBD1 covers 10 bases. The CDR3 protein is CASSLEAGQGAYEQYF. The DNA of the CDR3 is TGTGCCAGCAGCTTAGAAGCTGGACAGGGGGCCTACGAGCAGTACTTC.